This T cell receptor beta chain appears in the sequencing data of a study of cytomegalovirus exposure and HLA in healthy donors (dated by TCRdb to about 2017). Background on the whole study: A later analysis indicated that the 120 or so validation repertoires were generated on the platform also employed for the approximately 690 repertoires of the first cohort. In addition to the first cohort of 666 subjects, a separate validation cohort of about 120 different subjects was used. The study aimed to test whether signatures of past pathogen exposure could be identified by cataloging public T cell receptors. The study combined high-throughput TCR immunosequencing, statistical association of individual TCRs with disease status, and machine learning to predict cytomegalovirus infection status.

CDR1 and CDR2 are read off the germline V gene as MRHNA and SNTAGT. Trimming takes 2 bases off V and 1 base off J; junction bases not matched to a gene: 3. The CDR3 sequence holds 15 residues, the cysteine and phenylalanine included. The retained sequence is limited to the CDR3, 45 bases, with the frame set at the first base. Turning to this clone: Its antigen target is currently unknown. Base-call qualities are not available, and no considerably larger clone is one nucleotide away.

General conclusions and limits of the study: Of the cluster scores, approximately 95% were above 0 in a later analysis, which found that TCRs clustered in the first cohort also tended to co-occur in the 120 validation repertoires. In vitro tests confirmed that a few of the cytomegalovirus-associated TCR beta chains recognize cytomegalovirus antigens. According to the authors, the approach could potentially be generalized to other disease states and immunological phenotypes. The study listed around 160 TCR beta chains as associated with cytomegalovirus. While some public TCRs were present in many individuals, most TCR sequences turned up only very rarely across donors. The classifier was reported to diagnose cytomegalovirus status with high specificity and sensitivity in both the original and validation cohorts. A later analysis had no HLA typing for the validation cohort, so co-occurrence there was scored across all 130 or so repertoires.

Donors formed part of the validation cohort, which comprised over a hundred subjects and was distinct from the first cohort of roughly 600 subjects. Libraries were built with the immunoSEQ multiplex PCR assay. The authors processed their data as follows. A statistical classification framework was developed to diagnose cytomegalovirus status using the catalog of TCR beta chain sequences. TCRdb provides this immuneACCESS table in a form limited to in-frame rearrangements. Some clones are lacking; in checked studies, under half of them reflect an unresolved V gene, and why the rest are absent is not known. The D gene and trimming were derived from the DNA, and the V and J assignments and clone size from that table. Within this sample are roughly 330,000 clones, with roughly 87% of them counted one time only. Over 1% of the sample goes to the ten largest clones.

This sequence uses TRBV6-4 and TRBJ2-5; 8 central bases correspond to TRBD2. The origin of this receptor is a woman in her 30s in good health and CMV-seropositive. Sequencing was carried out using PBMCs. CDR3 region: CASSDTGGPQETQYF. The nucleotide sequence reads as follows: TGTGCCAGCAGTGACACGGGAGGGCCCCAAGAGACCCAGTACTTC.